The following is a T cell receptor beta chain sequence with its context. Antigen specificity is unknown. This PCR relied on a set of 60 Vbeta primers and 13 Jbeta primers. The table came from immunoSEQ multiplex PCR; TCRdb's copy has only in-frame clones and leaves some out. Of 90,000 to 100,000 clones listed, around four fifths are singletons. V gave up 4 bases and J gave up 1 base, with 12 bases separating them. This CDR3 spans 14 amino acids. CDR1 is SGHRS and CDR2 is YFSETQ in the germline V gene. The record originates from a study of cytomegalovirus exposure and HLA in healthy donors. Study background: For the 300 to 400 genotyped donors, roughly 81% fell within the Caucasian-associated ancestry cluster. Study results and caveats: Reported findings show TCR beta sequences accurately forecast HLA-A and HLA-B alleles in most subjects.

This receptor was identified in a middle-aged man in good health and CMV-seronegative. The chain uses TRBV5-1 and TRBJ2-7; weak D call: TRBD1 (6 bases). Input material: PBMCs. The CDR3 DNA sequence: TGCGCCAGCAGCACAGGACAGACGTCCTACGAGCAGTACTTC. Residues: CASSTGQTSYEQYF.